This note documents a single TCR beta chain sequence. Its cognate antigen is unknown. The data stem from a study of radiotherapy plus CTLA-4 blockade in lung cancer. Study-wide findings and caveats: Reports state that early shifts in blood T cell clones, with interferon-beta, best predicted response.

TCRdb's table, derived via immunoSEQ multiplex PCR, lists solely in-frame clones and lacks some. The sample lists some 94,000 clones, roughly four fifths seen once, with about 25% in the top ten. V was shortened by 5 bases and J by 5 bases, with 9 bases between the two germline ends. CDR1 and CDR2 from the germline V gene are SNHLY and FYNNEI. This CDR3 has 12 amino acids. Focal radiation plus CTLA-4 blockade with ipilimumab was administered to patients who had chemo-refractory metastatic non-small-cell lung cancer. The sequencing used peripheral blood, collected from a patient treated with radiotherapy plus ipilimumab. The rearrangement uses TRBV2 and TRBJ1-1; D not resolved. This clonotype was obtained from a human donor with non-small cell lung cancer that progressed on radiotherapy plus ipilimumab. CDR3 residues: CASSKFSTEAFF. CDR3 nucleotides: TGTGCCAGCAGTAAGTTTAGTACTGAAGCTTTCTTT.